This entry lists 19 T cell receptor beta chains sequenced from one sample in a study of blood T cells in healthy people across ages. The authors ran a second PCR of roughly 6 to 12 cycles using a sample-barcoded 5' primer and a J-beta primer mix. One entry per CDR3 protein, called by TCRdb with MiXCR from the 5' RACE reads. This sample has hundreds of thousands of distinct CDR3 sequences; roughly 53% occur once, and the top ten carry over 30%. Sequencing was done on a sample of blood. Every receptor here comes from a man aged 55 to 70 in good health.

The rearrangement links TRBV9 to TRBJ2-7; TRBD2 agrees at 10 bases. Looked up from germline, CDR1 is SGDLS and CDR2 is YYNGEE. V gave up 3 bases and J gave up 1 base; unmatched junction bases: 7. CDR3 size: 16 residues. The CDR3: CASSASGRAGSYEQYF. CDR3 in DNA: TGTGCCAGCAGCGCCAGCGGGAGGGCTGGATCCTACGAGCAGTACTTC.

This chain connects TRBV5-1 to TRBJ1-1; a possible D gene is TRBD1 (5 bases). This CDR3 is 16 amino acids long. With 4 bases removed from V and 4 bases from J, the gap between germline ends came to 20 bases. CDR1 SGHRS and CDR2 YFSETQ come from the germline V gene. CDR3 in DNA: TGCGCCAGCAGCCCCGGGGGTATTTCAGTGGGCACTGAAGCTTTCTTT. Translated, it gives CASSPGGISVGTEAFF.

The chain links TRBV29-1 to TRBJ2-1; D might be TRBD2 (5 bases). This CDR3 contains 13 residues. Germline loops: CDR1 SQVTM, CDR2 ANQGSEA. V was shortened by 1 base and J by 6 bases, with 10 bases between the two germline ends. CDR3 protein: CSVEVTGSNEQFF. CDR3 DNA sequence: TGCAGCGTTGAAGTGACTGGGAGCAATGAGCAGTTCTTC.

This chain uses TRBV11-2 with TRBJ2-4; D may correspond to TRBD1 or TRBD2 (5 bases each). The J call is uncertain, as TRBJ2-5 better fits the DNA end. CDR1 and CDR2 (germline): SGHAT, FQNNGV. The CDR3 covers 14 residues. The CDR3 coding sequence is TGTGCCAGCAGCTTAGTCGGGGCAGCGGAGACCCAGTACTTC. It codes for CASSLVGAAETQYF.

The chain recombines TRBV29-1 with TRBJ1-4; no clear D gene. The V gene's germline CDR1 is SQVTM and CDR2 ANQGSEA. The V end lost 8 bases, the J end lost 1 base, and 11 bases lay between the germline ends. The CDR3 has 13 amino acids. This CDR3 reads CSTLGRTNEKLFF. The CDR3 DNA reads as TGCAGCACCCTTGGGCGAACTAATGAAAAACTGTTTTTT. Variable domain in full (rest from reference TRBV29-1 and TRBJ1-4): SAVISQKPSRDICQRGTSLTIQCQVDSQVTMMFWYRQQPGQSLTLIATANQGSEATYESGFVIDKFPISRPNLTFSTLTVSNMSPEDSSIYLCSTLGRTNEKLFFGSGTQLSVL.

The table lists this clonotype with a few counts. This sequence joins TRBV11-3 and TRBJ2-5; possible D gene TRBD2, 5 bases. The J call is uncertain, as TRBJ2-7 better fits the DNA end. The CDR3 is made up of 14 amino acids. Looked up from germline, CDR1 is SGHNT and CDR2 is YENEEA. CDR3 sequence: CASSPPSLIYEQYF. The CDR3 DNA follows: TGTGCCAGCAGCCCTCCTAGCCTTATCTACGAGCAGTACTTC.

This clonotype occurred once. DNA for the CDR3: TGTGCCAGCAGCCAACCAGGGGCGCCCACAGATACGCAGTATTTT. This encodes CASSQPGAPTDTQYF. V usage is TRBV3-1 and J usage is TRBJ2-3, with D possibly being TRBD1 (6 bases). This CDR3 region has 15 residues. V lost 2 bases and J lost 2, with 11 bases in between. Germline lookup yields CDR1 LGHDT and CDR2 YNNKEL (reference sequence).

This clonotype was counted between two and nine times. This chain connects TRBV21-1 to TRBJ2-1. TRBV21-1 is deemed a pseudogene. This CDR3 has 13 residues. CDR3 bases: TGTGCCAGCCAAAGCGGGCACGACAATGAGCAGTTCTTC. It encodes CASQSGHDNEQFF.

This chain uses TRBV5-1 with TRBJ2-3, with no clear D. The closer fit of TRBJ1-5 to the DNA end suggests the J call may be wrong. The germline gives CDR1 SGHRS, CDR2 YFSETQ. The CDR3 is 14 amino acids. The chain's CDR3 is CASSLALATDTQHF. The CDR3, as DNA: TGCGCCAGCAGCTTGGCGTTAGCTACAGATACGCAGCATTTT.

J is TRBJ2-1 and V is TRBV7-9; D might be TRBD1 (6 bases). The CDR3 sequence is 15 residues long. Germline assignment: CDR1 SEHNR and CDR2 FQNEAQ (reference sequence). The V gene lost 5 bases and the J gene lost 5 bases, with 16 bases spanning the gap. The CDR3 nucleotides read TGTGCCAGCAGCCGGACTGGGGGCGACCACAATGAGCAGTTCTTC. Protein: CASSRTGGDHNEQFF.

The chain combines TRBV11-2 with TRBJ1-2; 7 nucleotides line up with TRBD1. Germline V gene sequence: CDR1 SGHAT, CDR2 FQNNGV. The J segment lost 4 bases and the V segment lost 5 bases, leaving 7 bases of the junction unmatched. There are 14 residues in the CDR3. The chain's CDR3 is CASSPDRPPYGYTF. In nucleotides, the CDR3 is TGTGCCAGCAGCCCGGACAGGCCTCCCTATGGCTACACCTTC.

The chain joins TRBV20-1 to TRBJ2-5, with 8 bases matching TRBD2. The CDR3 runs 15 residues. Germline CDR1 DFQATT, CDR2 SNEGSKA (reference sequence). After removal of 6 bases from V and 11 bases from J, the junction contained 20 bases not matched to a gene. CDR3 sequence (DNA): TGCAGTGCGAAGGCGATAGCGGGGTTATACAATGAGCAGTACTTC. Its translation: CSAKAIAGLYNEQYF.

The rearrangement uses TRBV4-1 and TRBJ2-5; 8 bases match TRBD1. Germline lookup yields CDR1 MGHRA and CDR2 YSYEKL. The V segment lost 0 bases and the J segment 5 bases; nucleotides outside the gene matches: 2. This CDR3 contains 14 residues. This chain's CDR3 is CASSQDHRGETQYF. CDR3 DNA: TGCGCCAGCAGCCAAGATCACAGGGGGGAGACCCAGTACTTC.

Of note for this clonotype: At one boundary the junction diverges from the germline segment, which might be a read error. The V gene is TRBV7-9, the J gene TRBJ2-3; D is unresolved. The CDR3 totals 12 residues. Germline values: CDR1 SEHNR, CDR2 FQNEAQ (reference sequence). The CDR3, as DNA: TGTGCCGGCAGCCAGGTTACAGATACGCAGTATTTT. It specifies CAGSQVTDTQYF.

The V call is TRBV28, the J call TRBJ1-1; D gene unclear. Trimming removed 6 bases at V and 1 base at J, with 30 bases between. CDR1 and CDR2 from the germline V gene are MDHEN and SYDVKM. CDR3 length: 20 residues. The CDR3 region has the DNA TGTGCCAGCAGAACGCCCCTGGAGGGAGGTTTTAGCTCATCGAACACTGAAGCTTTCTTT. It is translated as CASRTPLEGGFSSSNTEAFF.

The chain links TRBV28 to TRBJ1-2; D not resolved. Trimming cost V 6 bases and J 4 bases, with 12 bases left between them. The germline V gene encodes CDR1 MDHEN and CDR2 SYDVKM. The CDR3 runs to 13 residues. The CDR3 coding sequence is TGTGCCAGCAGCTCCGGGAGCCTCTATGGCTACACCTTC. Encoded protein: CASSSGSLYGYTF.

The chain combines TRBV15 with TRBJ1-2; no firm D call. V was trimmed by 1 base and J by 6 bases, leaving 9 bases between them. Germline V gene data show CDR1 as LNHNV and CDR2 as YYDKDF (reference sequence). The CDR3 has 13 residues. The CDR3 here is CATSRAFGDGYTF. CDR3 nucleotide sequence: TGTGCCACCAGCAGAGCGTTCGGAGATGGCTACACCTTC.

The chain combines TRBV3-1 with TRBJ2-1; 7 nucleotides line up with TRBD1. CDR1 LGHDT and CDR2 YNNKEL come from the germline V gene (reference sequence). The CDR3 spans 12 residues. With V trimmed by 3 bases and J by 12 bases, 5 bases remained unmatched. Here the CDR3 reads CASSHEQGVQFF. In DNA, the CDR3 is TGTGCCAGCAGCCATGAGCAGGGGGTGCAGTTCTTC.

Only one count was recorded for this clonotype. This chain joins TRBV28 and TRBJ2-7; 7 bases fit TRBD1. With the DNA end fitting TRBJ2-5 better, the J assignment may be wrong. Germline CDR1 and CDR2: MDHEN and SYDVKM. The CDR3 totals 13 residues. The CDR3 loop is CASRQQGRETQYF. CDR3 coding DNA: TGTGCCAGCAGACAACAGGGGCGGGAGACCCAGTACTTC.